This T cell receptor beta chain was captured in a study of blood T cell repertoires in COVID-19. About the study: The cDNA or gDNA used as material had been derived from T cells, B-cell-depleted T cells, or PBMCs.

The CDR3 is 14 amino acids. Germline V gene data show CDR1 as SSHAT and CDR2 as FNYEAQ (reference sequence). With V trimmed by 5 bases and J by 1 base, 1 base remained unmatched. Clones were sequenced by immunoSEQ multiplex PCR, and TCRdb holds only the in-frame ones, with some missing. The profile shows more than 200,000 clones, 70% to 90% of them singletons. The chain couples TRBV7-7 to TRBJ2-3, with 9 nucleotides matching TRBD2. The specimen was peripheral blood. The TCR sequence derives from a man younger than 30 with active or convalescent COVID-19. This chain's CDR3 is CASSRTSGTDTQYF. CDR3 in DNA: TGTGCCAGCAGCCGGACTAGCGGCACAGATACGCAGTATTTT.